Listed below are T cell receptor beta chains from one sample, sequenced in a study of identical twins. TCRdb independently ran MiXCR on the 5' RACE reads; one entry per CDR3 protein. Here the sample spans 1,800,000 or so distinct CDR3 sequences, roughly a third being singletons. Material for sequencing was cord blood. Every receptor here comes from a newborn girl in good health. The CDR3 runs from the conserved cysteine through the conserved F or W. Fields, in order: J gene, D gene, V gene, clone size, CDR3 DNA, CDR3 protein. A D gene is named only where the DNA matches it firmly. A clone size is listed for some rows: how often the clone was seen (once, few, many), or a class if it is expanded.

>TRBJ2-7|.|TRBV20-1|few
TGCAGTGCTAGAGATCGAGGGGACACCTACGAGCAGTACTTC
CSARDRGDTYEQYF
>TRBJ1-1|.|TRBV10-3|.
TGTGCCAACCAACAGGACATGAACACTGAAGCTTTCTTT
CANQQDMNTEAFF
>TRBJ2-7|TRBD1|TRBV20-1|.
TGCAGTGCTAGAGATACTGGACAGGGAAGTGGGGAGCAGTACTTC
CSARDTGQGSGEQYF
>TRBJ2-7|.|TRBV5-1|few
TGCGCCAGCAGCCCAGGGCGGGACTTGTCCTACGAGCAGTACTTC
CASSPGRDLSYEQYF
>TRBJ2-5|TRBD2|TRBV20-1|.
TGCAGTGCTAGCGGGGGGGCGTGGGAGCAGTACTTC
CSASGGAWEQYF
>TRBJ2-6|.|TRBV3-1|.
TGTGCCAGCAGCCAGGATTCAGGCAACGTCCTGACTTTC
CASSQDSGNVLTF
>TRBJ2-7|TRBD1|TRBV20-1|.
TGCAGTGCTAACCAGGACAGGGCCGAGCAGTACTTC
CSANQDRAEQYF
>TRBJ2-7|TRBD2|TRBV12-3/TRBV12-4|.
TGTGCCAGCAGTTTATCCAGCGGGACCTCCTACGAGCAGTACTTC
CASSLSSGTSYEQYF
>TRBJ1-2|.|TRBV20-1|.
TGCAGTGCTGGAGCTGCCCCGAGACAGGAGAACTATGGCTACACCTTC
CSAGAAPRQENYGYTF
>TRBJ2-7|TRBD1|TRBV2|few
TGTGCCAGCGTAGCCCCGGACAGGGTTATCGAGCAGTACTTC
CASVAPDRVIEQYF
>TRBJ2-7|.|TRBV25-1|many
TGTGCCAGCAGTGAATATCGCTACGAGCAGTACTTC
CASSEYRYEQYF
>TRBJ2-3|TRBD2|TRBV28|.
TGTGCCAGCAGGTATCCGGGACTAGCGGGAGGGCGAGATACGCAGTATTTT
CASRYPGLAGGRDTQYF
>TRBJ1-2|TRBD1|TRBV18|many
TGTGCCAGCAGCCCCGGGACAGGGCTCTATGGCTACACCTTC
CASSPGTGLYGYTF